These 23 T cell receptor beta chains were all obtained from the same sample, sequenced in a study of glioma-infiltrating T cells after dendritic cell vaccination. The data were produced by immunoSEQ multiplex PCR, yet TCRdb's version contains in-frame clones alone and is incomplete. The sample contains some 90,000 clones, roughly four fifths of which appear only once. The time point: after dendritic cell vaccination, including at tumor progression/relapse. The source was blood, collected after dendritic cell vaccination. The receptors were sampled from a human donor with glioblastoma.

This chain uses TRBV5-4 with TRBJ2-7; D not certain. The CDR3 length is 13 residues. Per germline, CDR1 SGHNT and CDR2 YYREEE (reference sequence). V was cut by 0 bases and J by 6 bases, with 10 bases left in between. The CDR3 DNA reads TGTGCCAGCAGCTTGGTGGCCACCCCCGAGCAGTACTTC. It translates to CASSLVATPEQYF.

In DNA form, the CDR3 reads TGTGCCAGCAGTTACTCTAGCGGGAGGGAAGAGACCCAGTACTTC. Translated: CASSYSSGREETQYF. The genes are TRBV6-5 and TRBJ2-5; 11 positions match TRBD2. The ends lost 0 bases at V and 3 bases at J; junction bases unmatched: 0. The CDR3 has 15 amino acids. Germline loops: CDR1 MNHEY, CDR2 SVGAGI.

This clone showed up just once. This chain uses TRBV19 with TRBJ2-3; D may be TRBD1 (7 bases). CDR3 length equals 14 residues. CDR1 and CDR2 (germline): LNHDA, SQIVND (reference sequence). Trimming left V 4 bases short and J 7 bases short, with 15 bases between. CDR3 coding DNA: TGTGCCAGTAGTACAGTTCAGGGGGGTCATACGCAGTATTTT. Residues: CASSTVQGGHTQYF.

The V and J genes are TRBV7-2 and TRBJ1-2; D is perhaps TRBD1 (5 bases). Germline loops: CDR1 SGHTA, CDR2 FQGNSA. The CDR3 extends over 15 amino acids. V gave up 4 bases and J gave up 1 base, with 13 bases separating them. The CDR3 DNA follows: TGTGCCAGCAGCTCCCCGCGGGGCTATAACTATGGCTACACCTTC. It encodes CASSSPRGYNYGYTF.

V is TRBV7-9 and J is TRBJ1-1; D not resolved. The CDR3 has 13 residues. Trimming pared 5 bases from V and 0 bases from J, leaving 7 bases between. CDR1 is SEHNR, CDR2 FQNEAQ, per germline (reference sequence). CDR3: CASSNYMNTEAFF. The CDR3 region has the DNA TGTGCCAGCAGCAACTACATGAACACTGAAGCTTTCTTT.

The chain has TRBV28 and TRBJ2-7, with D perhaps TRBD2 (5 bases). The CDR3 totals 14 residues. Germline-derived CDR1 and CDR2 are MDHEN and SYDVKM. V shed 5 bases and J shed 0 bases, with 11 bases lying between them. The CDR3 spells CASSLGENSYEQYV. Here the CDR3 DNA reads TGTGCCAGCAGTCTGGGAGAAAACTCCTACGAGCAGTACGTC.

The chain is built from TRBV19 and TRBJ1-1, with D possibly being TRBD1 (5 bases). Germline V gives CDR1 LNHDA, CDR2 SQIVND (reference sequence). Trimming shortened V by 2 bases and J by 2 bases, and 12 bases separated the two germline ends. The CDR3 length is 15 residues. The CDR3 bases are TGTGCCAGTAGTATAAATCCAGGGATTAACACTGAAGCTTTCTTT. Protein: CASSINPGINTEAFF.

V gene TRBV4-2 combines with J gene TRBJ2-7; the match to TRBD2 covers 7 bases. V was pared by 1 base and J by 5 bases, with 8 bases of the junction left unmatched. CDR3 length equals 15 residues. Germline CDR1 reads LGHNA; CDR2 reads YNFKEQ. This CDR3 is CASSQGGGMYDEQYF. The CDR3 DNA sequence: TGTGCCAGCAGCCAAGGGGGAGGGATGTACGACGAGCAGTACTTC.

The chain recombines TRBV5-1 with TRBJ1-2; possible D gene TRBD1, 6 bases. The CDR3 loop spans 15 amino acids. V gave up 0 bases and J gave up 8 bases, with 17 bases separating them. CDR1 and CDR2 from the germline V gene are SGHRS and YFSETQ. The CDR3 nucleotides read TGCGCCAGCAGCTTGGGCTCAGGGGTCCTCTCGGGCTACACCTTC. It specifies CASSLGSGVLSGYTF.

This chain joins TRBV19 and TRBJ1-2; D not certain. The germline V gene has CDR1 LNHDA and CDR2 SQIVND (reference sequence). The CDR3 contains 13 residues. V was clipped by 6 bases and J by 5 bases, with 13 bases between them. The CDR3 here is CASRYETEYGYTF. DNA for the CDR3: TGTGCCAGTAGATACGAGACGGAGTATGGCTACACCTTC.

This chain's CDR3 is CASSFQVSMNTEAFF. In DNA form, the CDR3 reads TGTGCCAGCAGTTTCCAGGTTTCCATGAACACTGAAGCTTTCTTT. This rearrangement joins TRBV27 to TRBJ1-1; no reliable D call. The ends were cut back, 3 bases at V and 0 bases at J, with 11 bases in the middle. Germline V gene data show CDR1 as MNHEY and CDR2 as SMNVEV (reference sequence). The CDR3 runs 15 residues.

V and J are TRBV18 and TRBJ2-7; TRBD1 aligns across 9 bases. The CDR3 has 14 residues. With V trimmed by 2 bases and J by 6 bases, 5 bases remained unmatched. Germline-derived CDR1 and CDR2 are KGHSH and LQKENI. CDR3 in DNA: TGTGCCAGCTCACCAAAACAGGGGGCATCCGAGCAGTACTTC. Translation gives CASSPKQGASEQYF.

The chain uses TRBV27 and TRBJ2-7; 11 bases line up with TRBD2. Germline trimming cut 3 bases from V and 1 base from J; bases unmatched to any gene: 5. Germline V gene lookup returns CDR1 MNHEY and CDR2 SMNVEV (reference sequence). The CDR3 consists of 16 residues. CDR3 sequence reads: CASSLSGTSGSYEQYV. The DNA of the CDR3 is TGTGCCAGCAGTTTGTCCGGGACTAGCGGATCCTACGAGCAGTACGTC.

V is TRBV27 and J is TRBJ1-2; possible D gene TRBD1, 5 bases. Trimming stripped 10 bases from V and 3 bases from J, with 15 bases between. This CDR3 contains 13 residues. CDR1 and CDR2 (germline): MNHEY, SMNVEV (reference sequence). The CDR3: CATRPGGDYGYTF. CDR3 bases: TGTGCCACCCGGCCGGGAGGGGACTATGGCTACACCTTC.

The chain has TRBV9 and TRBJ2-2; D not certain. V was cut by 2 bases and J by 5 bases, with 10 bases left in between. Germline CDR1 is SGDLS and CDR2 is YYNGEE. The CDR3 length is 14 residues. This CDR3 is CASSVVAETGELFF. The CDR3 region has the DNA TGTGCCAGCAGCGTGGTCGCGGAAACCGGGGAGCTGTTTTTT.

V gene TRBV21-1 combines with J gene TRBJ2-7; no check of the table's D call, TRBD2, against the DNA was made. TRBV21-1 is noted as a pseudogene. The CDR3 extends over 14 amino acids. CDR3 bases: TGTGCCAGCTGCCCTCAGCGGAGCTCCTACGAGCAGTACGTC. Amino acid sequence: CASCPQRSSYEQYV.

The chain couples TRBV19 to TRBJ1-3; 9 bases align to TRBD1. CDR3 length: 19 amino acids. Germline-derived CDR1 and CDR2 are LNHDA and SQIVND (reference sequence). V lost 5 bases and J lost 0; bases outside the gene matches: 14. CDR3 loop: CASSRGPGTGPPSGNTIYF. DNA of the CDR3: TGTGCCAGTAGTCGAGGTCCCGGGACAGGGCCCCCCTCTGGAAACACCATATATTTT.

The CDR3 DNA is TGTGCCAGCCGAGCCCACGGGACTGGGGGGAGCAATGAGCAGTTCTTC. Its translation: CASRAHGTGGSNEQFF. The chain recombines TRBV2 with TRBJ2-1; D is perhaps TRBD2 (6 bases). The germline V gene has CDR1 SNHLY and CDR2 FYNNEI. The germline V and J ends were trimmed by 8 bases and 6 bases, with 23 bases remaining between them. This CDR3 contains 16 residues.

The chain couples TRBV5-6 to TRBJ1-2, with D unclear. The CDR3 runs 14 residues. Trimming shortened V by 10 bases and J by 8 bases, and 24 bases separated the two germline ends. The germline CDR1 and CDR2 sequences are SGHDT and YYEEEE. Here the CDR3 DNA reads TGTGCCTCAAGACCCAGGACTCTGACGTACGGCTACACCTTC. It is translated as CASRPRTLTYGYTF.

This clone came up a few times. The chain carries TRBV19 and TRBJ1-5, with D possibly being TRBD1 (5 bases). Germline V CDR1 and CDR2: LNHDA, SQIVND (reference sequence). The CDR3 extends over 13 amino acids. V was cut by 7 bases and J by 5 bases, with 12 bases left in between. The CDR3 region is CASNVRVDQPQHF. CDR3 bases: TGTGCCAGTAATGTCAGGGTTGATCAGCCCCAGCATTTT.

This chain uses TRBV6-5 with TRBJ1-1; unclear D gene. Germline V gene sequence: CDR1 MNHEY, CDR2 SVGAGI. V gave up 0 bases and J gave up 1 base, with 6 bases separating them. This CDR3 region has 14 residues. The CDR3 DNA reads TGTGCCAGCAGTTACTCGGCCCGGAACACTGAAGCTTTCTTT. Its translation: CASSYSARNTEAFF.

The CDR3 DNA sequence: TGTGCCAGCAGCTCCTACAGGGGCGGCAATCAGCCCCAGCATTTT. Translation gives CASSSYRGGNQPQHF. The V gene is TRBV13, the J gene TRBJ1-5; 7 positions agree with TRBD1. CDR1 and CDR2 from the germline V gene are PRHDT and FYEKMQ (reference sequence). This CDR3 comprises 15 residues. Trimming removed 4 bases from V and 2 bases from J; junction bases left unmatched: 5.

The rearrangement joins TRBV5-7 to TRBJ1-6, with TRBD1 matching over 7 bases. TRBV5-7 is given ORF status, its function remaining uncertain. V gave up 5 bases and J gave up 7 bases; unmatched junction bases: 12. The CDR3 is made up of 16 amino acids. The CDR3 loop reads CASRRIDRDGNSPLHF. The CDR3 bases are TGTGCCAGCAGACGGATCGACAGGGATGGGAATTCACCCCTCCACTTT.